One and the same sample provided the 25 T cell receptor beta chains below, sequenced in a study of cytomegalovirus exposure and HLA in healthy donors. Produced via immunoSEQ multiplex PCR; TCRdb's table is partial and in-frame only. The repertoire holds some 240,000 clones, with around 78% as singletons. The sample consisted of PBMCs. These receptors all stem from a woman between 18 and 29 years old in good health and CMV-seronegative.

The count of this clone is one. The V gene is TRBV4-2, the J gene TRBJ1-2; D uncertain. V was cut by 0 bases and J by 0 bases, with 8 bases left in between. The CDR3 runs 15 residues. Germline-derived CDR1 and CDR2 are LGHNA and YNFKEQ. The CDR3 here is CASSQDGTANYGYTF. In DNA, the CDR3 is TGTGCCAGCAGCCAAGATGGAACCGCTAACTATGGCTACACCTTC.

The chain uses TRBV14 and TRBJ2-7, with 12 bases that match TRBD2. The V and J ends lost 1 base and 4 bases, in that order; junction bases with no gene match: 8. The CDR3 contains 17 residues. The germline CDR1 and CDR2 sequences are SGHDN and FVKESK. The chain's CDR3 is CASSQARLAGVDYEQYF. DNA for the CDR3: TGTGCCAGCAGCCAAGCCAGACTAGCGGGAGTGGATTACGAGCAGTACTTC.

V gene TRBV30 combines with J gene TRBJ2-3; 7 nucleotides line up with TRBD2. The CDR3 length is 17 residues. In germline, CDR1 is GTSNPN, CDR2 SVGIG (reference sequence). V trimming: 4 bases; J trimming: 0 bases; junction bases outside the gene matches: 13. The CDR3 loop reads CAWIDGGLLSSTDTQYF. The CDR3 bases are TGTGCCTGGATCGACGGGGGACTACTATCTAGCACAGATACGCAGTATTTT.

The chain is built from TRBV2 and TRBJ2-2; possible D gene TRBD2, 5 bases. V was cut by 4 bases and J by 6 bases, with 12 bases left in between. Germline V CDR1 and CDR2: SNHLY, FYNNEI. The CDR3 spans 14 residues. CDR3 in DNA: TGTGCCAGCAGTGCGAGGGTACTGGCCGGGGAGCTGTTTTTT. Translating gives CASSARVLAGELFF. Supplemented by reference TRBV2 and TRBJ2-2, the full variable domain reads EPEVTQTPSHQVTQMGQEVILRCVPISNHLYFYWYRQILGQKVEFLVSFYNNEISEKSEIFDDQFSVERPDGSNFTLKIRSTKLEDSAMYFCASSARVLAGELFFGEGSRLTVL.

This chain connects TRBV27 to TRBJ1-2; the D gene is possibly TRBD1 (5 bases). The CDR3 length is 13 residues. The germline V and J ends were trimmed by 5 bases and 8 bases, with 15 bases remaining between them. Germline CDR1 is MNHEY and CDR2 is SMNVEV (reference sequence). The CDR3 sequence is CASSRGRGEGYTF. The CDR3, as DNA: TGTGCCAGCAGTCGGGGGAGGGGAGAGGGCTACACCTTC.

This chain uses TRBV7-9 with TRBJ1-5; no definite D call. CDR3 length: 14 residues. CDR1 and CDR2 from the germline V gene are SEHNR and FQNEAQ (reference sequence). Trimming took 5 bases from V and 2 from J, leaving 10 bases between them. Written as DNA, the CDR3 is TGTGCCAGCAGCACTGATAGAGGCAATCAGCCCCAGCATTTT. Translating it yields CASSTDRGNQPQHF. Using reference TRBV7-9 and TRBJ1-5 for the parts outside the CDR3, the full variable domain is DTGVSQNPRHKITKRGQNVTFRCDPISEHNRLYWYRQTLGQGPEFLTYFQNEAQLEKSRLLSDRFSAERPKGSFSTLEIQRTEQGDSAMYLCASSTDRGNQPQHFGDGTRLSIL.

The chain couples TRBV7-2 to TRBJ2-5; D perhaps matches TRBD2 (6 bases). CDR1 is SGHTA and CDR2 is FQGNSA in the germline V gene. This CDR3 spans 14 amino acids. V was clipped by 5 bases and J by 5 bases, with 15 bases between them. CDR3 DNA: TGTGCCAGCAGCCCAATTCTAGCGACCGAGACCCAGTACTTC. It is translated as CASSPILATETQYF. Combining the CDR3 with reference TRBV7-2 and TRBJ2-5 gives the whole variable domain GAGVSQSPSNKVTEKGKDVELRCDPISGHTALYWYRQSLGQGLEFLIYFQGNSAPDKSGLPSDRFSAERTGGSVSTLTIQRTQQEDSAVYLCASSPILATETQYFGPGTRLLVL.

CDR3 protein: CAWSDPSGGLLHGYTF. The CDR3 DNA sequence: TGTGCCTGGAGTGACCCCTCGGGGGGACTTTTGCATGGCTACACCTTC. V usage is TRBV30 and J usage is TRBJ1-2; possibly TRBD1 for D (5 bases). V gave up 1 base and J gave up 6 bases, with 21 bases separating them. CDR3 length: 16 amino acids. The germline V gene has CDR1 GTSNPN and CDR2 SVGIG (reference sequence).

J is TRBJ2-7 and V is TRBV13; TRBD1 is a possible D gene (8 bases). CDR1 and CDR2 (germline): PRHDT, FYEKMQ (reference sequence). Trimming stripped 0 bases from V and 5 bases from J, with 11 bases between. This CDR3 region has 14 residues. DNA of the CDR3: TGTGCCAGCAGCTTAGGACAGGGGGGGGACGAGCAGTACTTC. Its translation: CASSLGQGGDEQYF.

The rearrangement uses TRBV29-1 and TRBJ2-4, with D perhaps matching TRBD1 (6 bases). This CDR3 region has 14 residues. V was shortened by 2 bases and J by 7 bases, with 15 bases between the two germline ends. Germline V lookup: CDR1 SQVTM, CDR2 ANQGSEA. The CDR3 DNA is TGCAGCGTTGAATTTCACCAGGGGATTAACATTCAGTACTTC. Translation: CSVEFHQGINIQYF.

Ten or more counts support this clone. The chain employs TRBV6-7 and TRBJ2-1; TRBD2 agrees at 10 bases. TRBV6-7 counts as an open reading frame of uncertain function. The CDR3 runs 17 residues. V lost 0 bases, J lost 6 bases, and 8 bases stayed unmatched. CDR3 sequence reads: CASSYSKTSGAFNEQFF. For the CDR3, the DNA is TGTGCCAGCAGTTACTCGAAAACTAGCGGGGCCTTCAATGAGCAGTTCTTC.

The DNA of the CDR3 is TGTGCCAGCAGCGTAGGGGTGGGGGATGAGCAGTTCTTC. Translating it yields CASSVGVGDEQFF. V gene TRBV9 combines with J gene TRBJ2-1; D is perhaps TRBD1 or TRBD2 (5 bases each). The germline V gene encodes CDR1 SGDLS and CDR2 YYNGEE. The CDR3 runs 13 residues. Trimming took off 0 bases at V and 8 bases at J, with 9 bases between the two ends.

The CDR3 sequence: CASSLAGENYGYTF. In nucleotides, the CDR3 is TGCGCCAGCAGCTTGGCTGGAGAGAACTATGGCTACACCTTC. The V and J genes are TRBV5-1 and TRBJ1-2; D not resolved. The V end lost 0 bases, the J end lost 2 bases, and 8 bases lay between the germline ends. The CDR3 loop spans 14 amino acids. CDR1 and CDR2 (germline): SGHRS, YFSETQ. Drawing the rest from reference TRBV5-1 and TRBJ1-2, the complete variable domain is KAGVTQTPRYLIKTRGQQVTLSCSPISGHRSVSWYQQTPGQGLQFLFEYFSETQRNKGNFPGRFSGRQFSNSRSEMNVSTLELGDSALYLCASSLAGENYGYTFGSGTRLTVV.

The V gene is TRBV27, the J gene TRBJ2-7; 7 nucleotides line up with TRBD1. The J segment lost 3 bases and the V segment lost 8 bases, leaving 7 bases of the junction unmatched. This CDR3 has 13 residues. Germline values: CDR1 MNHEY, CDR2 SMNVEV (reference sequence). CDR3: CASGDSGNYEQYF. The CDR3 DNA follows: TGTGCCAGCGGGGACAGTGGGAACTACGAGCAGTACTTC.

The V gene is TRBV29-1, the J gene TRBJ2-1; weak D call: TRBD2 (5 bases). The germline V gene has CDR1 SQVTM and CDR2 ANQGSEA. The germline V and J ends were trimmed by 3 bases and 0 bases, with 15 bases remaining between them. The CDR3 sequence is 16 residues long. CDR3 protein: CSVEGSIKSSYNEQFF. As DNA, the CDR3 is TGCAGCGTTGAGGGGAGCATTAAAAGCTCCTACAATGAGCAGTTCTTC.

The count of this clone is one. V is TRBV11-2 and J is TRBJ2-7; a possible D gene is TRBD2 (5 bases). The length of the CDR3 is 15 residues. From germline, CDR1 is SGHAT and CDR2 FQNNGV. Trimming removed 0 bases at V and 5 bases at J, with 14 bases between. The CDR3 bases are TGTGCCAGCAGCTTAGATCGGTTAACGGGGAACGAGCAGTACTTC. It codes for CASSLDRLTGNEQYF.

The chain employs TRBV6-5 and TRBJ1-1; 10 bases agree with TRBD1. The CDR3 loop spans 15 amino acids. Trimming removed 5 bases from V and 1 base from J; junction bases left unmatched: 4. Germline V gives CDR1 MNHEY, CDR2 SVGAGI. Written as DNA, the CDR3 is TGTGCCAGCAGTAAAGGGGACAGGGGGAACACTGAAGCTTTCTTT. It translates to CASSKGDRGNTEAFF.

The CDR3 DNA sequence: TGCGCCAGCAGCTCCAGGGGGCGAAACGAGCAGTACTTC. Amino acids: CASSSRGRNEQYF. The rearrangement joins TRBV5-1 to TRBJ2-7; TRBD1 aligns across 8 bases. V lost 3 bases and J lost 5; bases outside the gene matches: 4. Germline CDR1 and CDR2: SGHRS and YFSETQ. This CDR3 is built from 13 residues.

The V gene is TRBV29-1, the J gene TRBJ1-5; D is undetermined. V lost 6 bases and J lost 4, with 13 bases in between. Per germline, CDR1 SQVTM and CDR2 ANQGSEA. There are 13 residues in the CDR3. The CDR3 sequence is CSVTTDLNQPQHF. DNA of the CDR3: TGCAGCGTGACGACGGATTTGAATCAGCCCCAGCATTTT.

This clone was recorded a few times. The chain links TRBV6-1 to TRBJ2-7, with D hard to call. Germline values: CDR1 MNHNS, CDR2 SASEGT. V was trimmed by 2 bases and J by 2 bases, leaving 13 bases between them. The CDR3 is 15 amino acids. The CDR3 loop is CASSESGSPAYEQYF. In DNA, the CDR3 is TGTGCCAGCAGTGAATCTGGCTCACCGGCCTACGAGCAGTACTTC.

The J gene is TRBJ2-5, the V gene TRBV25-1; no clear D gene. Trimming took 2 bases from V and 10 from J, leaving 8 bases between them. The CDR3 is made up of 11 amino acids. Germline-derived CDR1 and CDR2 are MGHDK and SYGVNS. DNA of the CDR3: TGTGCCAGCAGTGAAGGGGTGGACCAGTACTTC. Its protein is CASSEGVDQYF.

The chain couples TRBV5-4 to TRBJ1-2, with D possibly matching TRBD1 (6 bases). This CDR3 region has 15 residues. Per germline, CDR1 SGHNT and CDR2 YYREEE (reference sequence). Between the trimmed V and J ends, which lost 0 bases and 3 bases, there was a span of 12 bases. The CDR3 spells CASSLGGRGDYGYTF. As DNA, the CDR3 is TGTGCCAGCAGCTTGGGGGGCAGGGGCGACTATGGCTACACCTTC.

The chain has TRBV6-5 and TRBJ1-4; a possible D gene is TRBD1 (5 bases). This CDR3 has 12 amino acids. Germline V CDR1 and CDR2: MNHEY, SVGAGI. V lost 6 bases to trimming and J lost 5 bases, with 7 bases between them. This chain's CDR3 is CASSRQNEKLFF. CDR3 nucleotide sequence: TGTGCCAGCAGCCGACAGAATGAAAAACTGTTTTTT.

The chain combines TRBV28 with TRBJ1-5, with D possibly being TRBD1 (6 bases). Trimming cost V 5 bases and J 0 bases, with 11 bases left between them. The germline V gene has CDR1 MDHEN and CDR2 SYDVKM. There are 15 residues in the CDR3. Here the CDR3 DNA reads TGTGCCAGCAGTGGCGCAGGGGTTAGCAATCAGCCCCAGCATTTT. Protein sequence: CASSGAGVSNQPQHF.

There are a few counts of this clone. V usage is TRBV27 and J usage is TRBJ1-4, with 10 bases fitting TRBD1. Trimming took 7 bases from V and 8 from J; bases not matched to a gene: 7. Germline lookup yields CDR1 MNHEY and CDR2 SMNVEV (reference sequence). CDR3 length: 14 amino acids. The CDR3 protein is CASNDRGQGEKLFF. For the CDR3, the DNA is TGTGCCAGCAACGACAGGGGGCAGGGAGAAAAACTGTTTTTT.